These T cell receptor beta chains were read from a single sample in a study of shared clonotypes between healthy human individuals. Using immunoSEQ multiplex PCR, the repertoire was profiled, and TCRdb retains in-frame clones only, with some absent. This table holds around 990,000 clones, 70% to 80% found once. Sequencing was performed on memory CD4+ T cells from PBMCs. The receptor set was obtained from a man in his late teens or twenties in good health. Some clones in this sample may be carry-over from other donors' samples. Both conserved end residues are part of each CDR3. D genes are given only for firm matches. Clone size is given for some rows only: seen once, a few or many times, or a class if the clone is expanded.

>TRBV18|NA|TRBJ2-1|NA
TGTGCCAGCTCACAACCCGGGACCTCCTACAATGAGCAGTTCTTC
CASSQPGTSYNEQFF
>TRBV14|NA|TRBJ2-6|few
TGTGCCAGCAGCCCCCTGGTAATGGCTGGGGCCAACGTCCTGACTTTC
CASSPLVMAGANVLTF
>TRBV19|NA|TRBJ2-7|NA
TGTGCCAGTAGTGGTCCCTACGAGCAGTACTTC
CASSGPYEQYF
>TRBV30|NA|TRBJ2-3|NA
TGTGCCTGGAGTCGCGGGGATAGCACAGATACGCAGTATTTT
CAWSRGDSTDTQYF
>TRBV28|NA|TRBJ2-7|NA
TGTGCCAGCAGGGGGCTATCCCCTTCGTACGAGCAGTACTTC
CASRGLSPSYEQYF
>TRBV19|NA|TRBJ2-3|NA
TGTGCCAGTAGTATAGCCCCAGGGCTCACAGATACGCAGTATTTT
CASSIAPGLTDTQYF
>TRBV5-1|TRBD2|TRBJ2-5|NA
TGCGCCAGCAGCTTGTACGTTTATTCTAGCGGGATCGAGACCCAGTACTTC
CASSLYVYSSGIETQYF
>TRBV28|NA|TRBJ2-1|NA
TGTGCCAGCAGTTTATCCCTGGGCAGGGGCTCCTACAATGAGCAGTTCTTC
CASSLSLGRGSYNEQFF
>TRBV20-1|NA|TRBJ2-1|few
TGCAGTGCAGGGCCTTACAATGAGCAGTTCTTC
CSAGPYNEQFF
>TRBV28|NA|TRBJ2-2|NA
TGTGCCAGCAGTACACTTAGCGGAACCGGGGAGCTGTTTTTT
CASSTLSGTGELFF
>TRBV7-9|NA|TRBJ1-2|NA
TGTGCCAGCAGCCCCCCCGGAACTAACTATGGCTACACCTTC
CASSPPGTNYGYTF
>TRBV30|TRBD1|TRBJ2-2|NA
TGTGCCTGGAGGGCCCGGGACAGGGACTTTTACGACACCGGGGAGCTGTTTTTT
CAWRARDRDFYDTGELFF
>TRBV28|NA|TRBJ1-1|NA
TGTGCCAGCAGTGGGCCGGGTCAGAACACTGAAGCTTTCTTT
CASSGPGQNTEAFF
>TRBV6-6|TRBD1|TRBJ2-5|NA
TGTGCCAGCAGCCTTCCAGGGGGAGAGACCCAGTACTTC
CASSLPGGETQYF
>TRBV20-1|NA|TRBJ1-5|few
TGCAGTGCTGGAACCTCGGGGCCCCAGCATTTT
CSAGTSGPQHF
>TRBV5-4|NA|TRBJ1-1|NA
TGTGCCAGCAGAGGGCCACGGGAGAACACTGAAGCTTTCTTT
CASRGPRENTEAFF
>TRBV7-3|TRBD2|TRBJ2-7|NA
TGTGCCAGCAGCTTAACGGCCGGAAGCGGGAGGGCCTACGAGCAGTACTTC
CASSLTAGSGRAYEQYF
>TRBV2|TRBD1|TRBJ1-5|NA
TGTGCCAGCGGGGACAGGTTAAGCAATCAGCCCCAGCATTTT
CASGDRLSNQPQHF
>TRBV15|NA|TRBJ1-4|NA
TGTGCCACCAGCACGGATCGGGGGCGGACGGAAAAACTGTTTTTT
CATSTDRGRTEKLFF
>TRBV5-1|NA|TRBJ1-3|NA
TGCGCCAGCAGCTACGGGGCGCTCGGAAACACCATATATTTT
CASSYGALGNTIYF
>TRBV30|NA|TRBJ1-2|few
TGTGCCTTTTTTCAAGGGGGAGAGGTCTATGGCTACACCTTC
CAFFQGGEVYGYTF
>TRBV10-3|NA|TRBJ1-2|NA
TGTGCCATCAGCCGAGGACGGGTCGACTATGGCTACACCTTC
CAISRGRVDYGYTF
>TRBV28|NA|TRBJ1-2|NA
TGTGCCAGCAGTTCACCCCCCGGGACGGAAGCTAACTATGGCTACACCTTC
CASSSPPGTEANYGYTF
>TRBV21-1|NA|TRBJ2-1|NA
TGTGCCAGCAGCCGAAGACTAGCGGCCTCCTACAATGAGCAGTTCTTC
CASSRRLAASYNEQFF
>TRBV5-1|TRBD1|TRBJ2-7|NA
TGCGCCAGCAGCTTGGAGGGACAGGGTTACGAGCAGTACTTC
CASSLEGQGYEQYF
>TRBV30|NA|TRBJ2-2|NA
TGTGCCTGGAGTATGAAGGTGCCCACCGGGGAGCTGTTTTTT
CAWSMKVPTGELFF
>TRBV2|TRBD1|TRBJ1-1|NA
TGTGCCAGCAGGAGGGACAGGATGAACACTGAAGCTTTCTTT
CASRRDRMNTEAFF
>TRBV12-2|NA|TRBJ1-1|NA
TGTGCAAGCCCCTGGATAGAGACTTTGTCTTGGGTGAACACTGAAGCTTTCTTT
CASPWIETLSWVNTEAFF